This TCR beta chain was observed in a study of tumor and adjacent non-tumor tissue in lung cancer. Study context: Aged roughly 31 to 85 years, patients included more than nine men and a few women with stage I to III disease. Study results and caveats: Tumor repertoires had a smaller top 100 clone share than normal lung.

Three rounds of nested PCR, following a modified ARM-PCR protocol, produced the TCRbeta library. TCRdb reprocessed the multiplex PCR reads via MiXCR and lists one record per CDR3 protein. The table has about 110,000 distinct CDR3 sequences, over 75% seen once. Germline V gene sequence: CDR1 SGDLS, CDR2 YYNGEE. This CDR3 has 14 amino acids. No cell sorting was done before RNA was extracted from the tissue. Donors were chemotherapy-naive, newly diagnosed lung cancer surgical patients in China, August–November 2014. This clonotype was observed a handful of times. Its antigen is still unknown. The junction departs from the called germline gene at one end, perhaps through a read error.

Input material: lung tumor tissue. The J gene is TRBJ2-1, the V gene TRBV9; D is perhaps TRBD2 (5 bases). The origin of this receptor is a man in his sixties or seventies with non-small cell lung cancer. For the CDR3, the DNA is TGTGCCAGTAGCGTAGGCGGAGCCTACAATGAGCAGTTCTTC. It translates to CASSVGGAYNEQFF.